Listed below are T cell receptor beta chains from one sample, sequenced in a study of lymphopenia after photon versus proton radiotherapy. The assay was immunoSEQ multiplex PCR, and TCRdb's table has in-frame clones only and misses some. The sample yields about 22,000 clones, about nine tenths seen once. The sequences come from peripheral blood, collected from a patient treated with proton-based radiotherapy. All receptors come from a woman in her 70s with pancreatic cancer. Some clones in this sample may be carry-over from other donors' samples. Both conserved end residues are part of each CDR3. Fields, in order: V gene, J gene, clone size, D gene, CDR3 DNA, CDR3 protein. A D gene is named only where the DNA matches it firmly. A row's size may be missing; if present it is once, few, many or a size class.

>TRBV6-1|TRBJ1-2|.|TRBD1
TGTGCCAGCAGTCCTACGCCGGGACAGCTCTATGGCTACACCTTC
CASSPTPGQLYGYTF
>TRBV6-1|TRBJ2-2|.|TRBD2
TGTGCCAGCGCACGGGAGGGTTACACCGGGGAGCTGTTTTTT
CASAREGYTGELFF
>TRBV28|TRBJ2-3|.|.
TGTGCCAGCAATCCTTATTCGGGGAGATACACAGATACGCAGTATTTT
CASNPYSGRYTDTQYF
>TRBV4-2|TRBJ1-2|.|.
TGTGCCAGCAGCTCGGCTTGGGCAGGGTCTAACTATGGCTACACCTTC
CASSSAWAGSNYGYTF
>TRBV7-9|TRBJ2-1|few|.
TGTGCCAGCAAAGCCTACAATGAGCAGTTCTTC
CASKAYNEQFF
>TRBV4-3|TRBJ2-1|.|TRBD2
TGCGCCAGCAGCTCTAAGCATGTACTAGCGGTTGAGCAGTTCTTC
CASSSKHVLAVEQFF
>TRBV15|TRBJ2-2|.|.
TGTGCCACCAGCGGTCAGGGGAGACTATACGTCGGGGAGCTGTTTTTT
CATSGQGRLYVGELFF
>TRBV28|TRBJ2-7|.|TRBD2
TGTGCCAGCGGGGAGCGGGAGACCGAGCAGTACTTC
CASGERETEQYF
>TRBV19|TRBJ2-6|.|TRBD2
TGTGCCAGTAGTATTCGGACTAGCCTTGGGGCCAACGTCCTGACTTTC
CASSIRTSLGANVLTF
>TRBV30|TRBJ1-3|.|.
TGTGCCTGTCAGTTGTCTGGAAACACCATATATTTT
CACQLSGNTIYF
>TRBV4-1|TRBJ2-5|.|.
TGCGCCAGCAGCCAACCCGACGTTACTGAGTCACTAACGGAGACCCAGTACTTC
CASSQPDVTESLTETQYF
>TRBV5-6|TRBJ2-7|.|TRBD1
TGTGCCAGCAGCTTGGCAGGGGGCTATATAAACGAGCAGTACTTC
CASSLAGGYINEQYF
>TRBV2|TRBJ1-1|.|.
TGTGCCAGCAGTGAGATAGGGGCCCTCCCTGAAGCTTTCTTT
CASSEIGALPEAFF
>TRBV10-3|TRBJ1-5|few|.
TGTGCCATCAGTGAGGGCAATCAGCCCCAGCATTTT
CAISEGNQPQHF
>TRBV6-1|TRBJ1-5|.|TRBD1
TGTGCCAGCAGTAAAGCACAGGGGGAGAATAGCAATCAGCCCCAGCATTTT
CASSKAQGENSNQPQHF
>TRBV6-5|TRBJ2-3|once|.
TGTGCCAGCAGACCGGACCACACAGATACGCAGTATTTT
CASRPDHTDTQYF
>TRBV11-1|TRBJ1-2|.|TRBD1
TGTGCCAGCAGCCGAGGACAGGCTGGCTATGGCTACACCTTC
CASSRGQAGYGYTF
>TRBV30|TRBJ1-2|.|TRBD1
TGTGCCTGGACGACAGGGAACTATGGCTACACCTTC
CAWTTGNYGYTF
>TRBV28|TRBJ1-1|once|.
TGTGCCAGCAGTAATTCGGGCCTCGAAGCTTTCTTT
CASSNSGLEAFF
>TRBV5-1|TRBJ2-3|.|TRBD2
TGCGCCAGCAGCTTGGAAGGGAGGGCCGGTACAGATACGCAGTATTTT
CASSLEGRAGTDTQYF
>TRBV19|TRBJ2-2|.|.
TGTGCCACCGAAGGGCGGTACACCGGGGAGCTGTTTTTT
CATEGRYTGELFF
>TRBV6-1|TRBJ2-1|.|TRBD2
TGTGCCAGCAGCCTTCTAGCGGAAAGTTACAATGAGCAGTTCTTC
CASSLLAESYNEQFF
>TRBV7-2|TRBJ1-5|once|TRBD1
TGTGCCAGCAGCTTAGTAGGGGGCAGCCAAAGCAATCAGCCCCAGCATTTT
CASSLVGGSQSNQPQHF
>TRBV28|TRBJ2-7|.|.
TGTGCCAGCAGTTTATGCGAGAGGGCAGGTGGACGATTGTGCGAGCAGTACTTC
CASSLCERAGGRLCEQYF
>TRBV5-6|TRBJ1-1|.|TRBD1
TGTGCCAGCAGATTGGGACCAACAGGGGTGAACACTGAAGCTTTCTTT
CASRLGPTGVNTEAFF
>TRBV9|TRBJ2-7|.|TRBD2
TGTGCCAGCAGCGTAGGAGCTCGGACTAGCGAGGAGCAGTACTTC
CASSVGARTSEEQYF
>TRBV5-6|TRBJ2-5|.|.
TGTGCCAGCAGCCCGAAAAGGACTGGGAAAGAGACCCAGTACTTC
CASSPKRTGKETQYF
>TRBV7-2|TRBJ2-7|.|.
TGTGCCAGCAGCTTAAGTTTGGCTGGCGAGCAGTACTTC
CASSLSLAGEQYF
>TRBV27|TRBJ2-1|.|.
TGTGCCAGCAGTTTAAATAATTATGTAGTTTGGCGAAATGAGCAGTTCTTC
CASSLNNYVVWRNEQFF
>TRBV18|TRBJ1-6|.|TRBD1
TGTGCCAGCTCCCAACAGGGGGTTGGGGATTCACCCCTCCACTTT
CASSQQGVGDSPLHF
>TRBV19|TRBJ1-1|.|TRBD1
TGTGCCAGTAGAAGGGACAGGGACACTGAAGCTTTCTTT
CASRRDRDTEAFF
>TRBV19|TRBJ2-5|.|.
TGTGCCAGTAGTATTAGCCAGGGAAGAGAGACCCAGTACTTC
CASSISQGRETQYF
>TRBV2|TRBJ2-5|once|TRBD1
TGTGCCAGCAGTGAGGGACAGGATTTGTCTGGGACCCAGTACTTC
CASSEGQDLSGTQYF
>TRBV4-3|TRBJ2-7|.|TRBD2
TGCGCCAGCAGCCCAACGAGCGGGAGTGTAGGCGAGCAGTACTTC
CASSPTSGSVGEQYF
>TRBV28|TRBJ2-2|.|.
TGTGCCAGCAACCTCCAGGGGAAGGTCGGGGAGCTGTTTTTT
CASNLQGKVGELFF
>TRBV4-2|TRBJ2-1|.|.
TGTGCCAGCAGCCGCCAGTTGAGAAATGAGCAGTTCTTC
CASSRQLRNEQFF
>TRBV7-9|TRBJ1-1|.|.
TGTGCCAGCAGCGGATTGGTTTCTTCTGAAGCTTTCTTT
CASSGLVSSEAFF
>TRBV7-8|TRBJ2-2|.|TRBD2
TGTGCCAGCAGCCCCGCCCGGGTAGCGGGAGAGCGGACCGGGGAGCTGTTTTTT
CASSPARVAGERTGELFF
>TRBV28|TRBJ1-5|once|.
TGTGCCAGCAGTCAGGGTTTGGAGCCCCAGCATTTT
CASSQGLEPQHF
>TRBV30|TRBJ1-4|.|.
TGTGCCTCGGCGGGGGAAAAACTGTTTTTT
CASAGEKLFF
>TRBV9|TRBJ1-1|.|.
TGTGCCAGCAGCGTAGGGGACATGGACGAAGCTTTCTTT
CASSVGDMDEAFF
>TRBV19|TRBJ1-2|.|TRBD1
TGTGCCAGTAGTACCACGACAGGGGTCTATGGCTACACCTTC
CASSTTTGVYGYTF
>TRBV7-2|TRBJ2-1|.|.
TGTGCCAGCAGCTTTTGGTTAACCTACAATGAGCAGTTCTTC
CASSFWLTYNEQFF
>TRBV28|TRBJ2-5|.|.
TGTGCCAGCAGCCGGGTTGAGGGGCGGGAGACCCAGTACTTC
CASSRVEGRETQYF
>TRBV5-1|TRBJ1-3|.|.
TGCGCCAGCAGCGATTCCACAGGGTCTTCTGGAAACACCATATATTTT
CASSDSTGSSGNTIYF
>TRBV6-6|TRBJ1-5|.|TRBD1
TGTGCCAGCAGTTACGTACAGGGGTATCAGCCCCAGCATTTT
CASSYVQGYQPQHF
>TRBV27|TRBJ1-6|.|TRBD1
TGTGCCAGCAATAATCCGGGACAGGGGTACTCACCCCTCCACTTT
CASNNPGQGYSPLHF
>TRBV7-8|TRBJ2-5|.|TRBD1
TGTGCCAGCAGCTTAGGGGAGGACAGGGGGGGGACCCAGTACTTC
CASSLGEDRGGTQYF
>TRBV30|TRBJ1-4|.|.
TGTGCCTGGAGCCATTCAGACGGGAGGGGAAAACTGTTTTTT
CAWSHSDGRGKLFF
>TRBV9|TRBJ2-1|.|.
TGTGCCAGCAGCCCCCCCCCTTTGGGGGGCCCCTACAATGAGCAGTTCTTC
CASSPPPLGGPYNEQFF
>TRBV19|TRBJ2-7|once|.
TGTGCCAGTAGTATTATGACAGCGGAGGAGCAGTACTTC
CASSIMTAEEQYF
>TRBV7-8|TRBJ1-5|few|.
TGTGCCAGCAGCTTGCATAGCAATCAGCCCCAGCATTTT
CASSLHSNQPQHF
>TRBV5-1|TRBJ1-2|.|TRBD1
TGCGCCAGCAGCTCGACAGGGGATTCCCACTATGGCTACACCTTC
CASSSTGDSHYGYTF
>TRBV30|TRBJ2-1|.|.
TGTGCCTGGAGCCAGGGCAATGAGCAGTTCTTC
CAWSQGNEQFF
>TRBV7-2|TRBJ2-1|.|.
TGTGCCAGCAGCCTGCGAAGTGCCGGGAGATCGGTAATGTACAATGAGCAGTTCTTC
CASSLRSAGRSVMYNEQFF
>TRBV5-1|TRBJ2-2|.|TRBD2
TGCGCCAGCAGCCCCTCTAGCGGTCGGGCGGACACCGGGGAGCTGTTTTTT
CASSPSSGRADTGELFF
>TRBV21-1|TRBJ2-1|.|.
TGTGCCAGCAGCAAAGTTGTTAGCGGGAGCTCCAATGAGCAGTTCTTC
CASSKVVSGSSNEQFF
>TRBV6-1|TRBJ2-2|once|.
TGTGCCAGCGCCCGACAGACGAACACCGGGGAGCTGTTTTTT
CASARQTNTGELFF